Below, 27 T cell receptor beta chains from the same sample are listed, as sequenced in a study of blood T cell repertoires in COVID-19. Produced via immunoSEQ multiplex PCR; TCRdb's table is partial and in-frame only. This table holds about 250,000 clones, approximately 90% found once. Sequencing was carried out using peripheral blood. The source of these receptors is a man aged 18-30 years with active or convalescent COVID-19.

This clone was seen a single time. The chain recombines TRBV4-3 with TRBJ2-3; possibly TRBD2 for D (5 bases). This CDR3 is built from 16 residues. Germline lookup yields CDR1 LGHNA and CDR2 YSLEER. Trimming cost V 4 bases and J 0 bases, with 14 bases left between them. The CDR3 DNA reads TGCGCCAGCAGCCCCGAGAGGGCCTCTAGCACAGATACGCAGTATTTT. Protein product: CASSPERASSTDTQYF.

This sequence joins TRBV28 and TRBJ1-2; 10 bases map to TRBD1. Trimming cost V 5 bases and J 4 bases; bases outside gene matches: 7. The CDR3 sequence is 15 residues long. The V gene's germline CDR1 is MDHEN and CDR2 SYDVKM. CDR3: CASSPPGQGSYGYTF. The CDR3 DNA is TGTGCCAGCAGTCCCCCGGGACAGGGGTCCTATGGCTACACCTTC.

The CDR3 nucleotides read TGTGCCAGCAGTTTTCCAGGGGGTTTAACCTTTGAGCAGTTCTTC. It specifies CASSFPGGLTFEQFF. The chain has TRBV5-5 and TRBJ2-1; TRBD1 agrees at 7 bases. This CDR3 contains 15 residues. Per germline, CDR1 SGHKS and CDR2 YYEKEE (reference sequence). V dropped 5 bases and J dropped 9; count of bases not matched to a gene: 14.

The chain couples TRBV7-2 to TRBJ1-4, with a possible D match to TRBD1 (5 bases). CDR1 and CDR2 (germline): SGHTA, FQGNSA. The CDR3 is 16 amino acids. Trimming shortened V by 5 bases and J by 0 bases, and 13 bases separated the two germline ends. CDR3 residues: CASSPGEHPTNEKLFF. The CDR3 coding sequence is TGTGCCAGCAGCCCGGGGGAGCACCCAACTAATGAAAAACTGTTTTTT.

V usage is TRBV5-1 and J usage is TRBJ2-3; 12 bases agree with TRBD1. The V gene end was trimmed by 2 bases and the J gene end by 3 bases; junction bases not matched to a gene: 4. From germline, CDR1 is SGHRS and CDR2 YFSETQ. The CDR3 covers 16 residues. CDR3 protein: CASSLGGQGATDTQYF. CDR3 sequence (DNA): TGCGCCAGCAGCTTAGGGGGACAGGGGGCTACAGATACGCAGTATTTT.

As DNA, the CDR3 is TGCGCCAGCAGCCCGCTGGGGGCGGGCCAAGAGACCCAGTACTTC. Translated, it gives CASSPLGAGQETQYF. The chain joins TRBV4-3 to TRBJ2-5; TRBD1 is a possible D gene (6 bases). Trimming shortened V by 4 bases and J by 1 base, and 13 bases separated the two germline ends. Germline CDR1 and CDR2: LGHNA and YSLEER. This CDR3 comprises 15 residues.

This clone was recorded once. The chain combines TRBV7-2 with TRBJ2-7; 10 nucleotides line up with TRBD2. Germline CDR1 is SGHTA and CDR2 is FQGNSA. This CDR3 region has 13 residues. V gave up 7 bases and J gave up 4 bases; unmatched junction bases: 4. CDR3 sequence reads: CASTASGGYEQYF. DNA of the CDR3: TGTGCCAGCACCGCTAGCGGGGGATACGAGCAGTACTTC. The variable domain in full, completed from reference TRBV7-2 and TRBJ2-7, reads GAGVSQSPSNKVTEKGKDVELRCDPISGHTALYWYRQSLGQGLEFLIYFQGNSAPDKSGLPSDRFSAERTGGSVSTLTIQRTQQEDSAVYLCASTASGGYEQYFGPGTRLTVT.

The genes are TRBV6-6 and TRBJ1-1; 7 nucleotides agree with TRBD1. V lost 5 bases, J lost 0 bases, and 3 bases stayed unmatched. Looked up from germline, CDR1 is MNHNY and CDR2 is SVGAGI (reference sequence). CDR3 length equals 14 residues. CDR3 sequence reads: CASSRTGVNTEAFF. In nucleotides, the CDR3 is TGTGCCAGCAGTCGCACAGGGGTGAACACTGAAGCTTTCTTT.

The chain employs TRBV7-9 and TRBJ2-7; TRBD2 matches at 9 bases. CDR3 length: 12 amino acids. After removal of 7 bases from V and 6 bases from J, the junction contained 4 bases not matched to a gene. Germline V CDR1 and CDR2: SEHNR, FQNEAQ (reference sequence). The CDR3 loop is CASIQAGGEQYF. The CDR3 DNA reads TGTGCCAGCATCCAAGCGGGAGGCGAGCAGTACTTC.

This chain links TRBV6-1 with TRBJ2-1; D not resolved. This CDR3 has 17 residues. Trimming took off 1 base at V and 4 bases at J, with 17 bases between the two ends. The germline gives CDR1 MNHNS, CDR2 SASEGT. This CDR3 reads CASSEGALIYLYNEQFF. The CDR3 region has the DNA TGTGCCAGCAGTGAAGGAGCTCTCATCTATTTATACAATGAGCAGTTCTTC.

The gene calls are TRBV5-1 and TRBJ2-7, with 9 positions matching TRBD1. V trimming: 6 bases; J trimming: 7 bases; junction bases outside the gene matches: 14. This CDR3 is 15 amino acids long. The germline V gene encodes CDR1 SGHRS and CDR2 YFSETQ. CDR3 nucleotides: TGCGCCAGCAAAAGACAGGGGGAGTTATCAATGGAGCAGTACTTC. Its protein is CASKRQGELSMEQYF. The entire variable domain, with the rest obtained from reference TRBV5-1 and TRBJ2-7, is as follows: KAGVTQTPRYLIKTRGQQVTLSCSPISGHRSVSWYQQTPGQGLQFLFEYFSETQRNKGNFPGRFSGRQFSNSRSEMNVSTLELGDSALYLCASKRQGELSMEQYFGPGTRLTVT.

This chain uses TRBV19 with TRBJ1-3; D uncertain. Germline loops: CDR1 LNHDA, CDR2 SQIVND (reference sequence). Trimming stripped 3 bases from V and 0 bases from J, with 6 bases between. This CDR3 has 14 residues. The CDR3: CASSISGSGNTIYF. The DNA for the CDR3 is TGTGCCAGTAGTATTTCAGGCTCTGGAAACACCATATATTTT.

The chain has TRBV7-2 and TRBJ1-5, with 8 nucleotides matching TRBD1. The V gene's germline CDR1 is SGHTA and CDR2 FQGNSA. The CDR3 consists of 16 residues. J was trimmed by 0 bases and V by 5 bases; bases with no gene match: 6. Here the CDR3 DNA reads TGTGCCAGCAGCCCAGGACAGGGAATTAGCAATCAGCCCCAGCATTTT. Encoded protein: CASSPGQGISNQPQHF.

This rearrangement joins TRBV7-2 to TRBJ2-3; 12 bases match TRBD2. Germline CDR1 and CDR2: SGHTA and FQGNSA. With V trimmed by 5 bases and J by 2 bases, 5 bases remained unmatched. The CDR3 has 16 residues. CDR3 amino acids: CASSLTSGRPTDTQYF. The CDR3 DNA follows: TGTGCCAGCAGCCTAACTAGCGGGAGGCCCACAGATACGCAGTATTTT.

The gene calls are TRBV6-5 and TRBJ1-2; TRBD1 matches at 8 bases. Per the germline V gene, CDR1 is MNHEY and CDR2 is SVGAGI. This CDR3 is 14 amino acids long. V dropped 6 bases and J dropped 2; count of bases not matched to a gene: 5. CDR3 nucleotides: TGTGCCAGCAGCCCAGGGGGCTTGAACTATGGCTACACCTTC. This codes for CASSPGGLNYGYTF.

The V gene is TRBV7-2, the J gene TRBJ2-5; 7 nucleotides match TRBD2. Germline-derived CDR1 and CDR2 are SGHTA and FQGNSA. The CDR3 runs 16 residues. The ends lost 0 bases at V and 5 bases at J; junction bases unmatched: 9. The CDR3 DNA reads as TGTGCCAGCAGCTTAGCTGCTAGCGGTCTAGCGGAGACCCAGTACTTC. Translating gives CASSLAASGLAETQYF.

The rearrangement links TRBV9 to TRBJ1-4, with TRBD1 as a possible D gene (6 bases). V lost 4 bases to trimming and J lost 2 bases, with 12 bases between them. The CDR3 is 15 residues long. Germline-derived CDR1 and CDR2 are SGDLS and YYNGEE. The CDR3 bases are TGTGCCAGCAGCCCCAGTGGACAGACTAATGAAAAACTGTTTTTT. This encodes CASSPSGQTNEKLFF. Full variable domain (outside the CDR3, taken from reference TRBV9 and TRBJ1-4): DSGVTQTPKHLITATGQRVTLRCSPRSGDLSVYWYQQSLDQGLQFLIQYYNGEERAKGNILERFSAQQFPDLHSELNLSSLELGDSALYFCASSPSGQTNEKLFFGSGTQLSVL.

The J gene is TRBJ1-1, the V gene TRBV9, with unresolved D. Between the trimmed V and J ends, which lost 0 bases and 3 bases, there was a span of 6 bases. This CDR3 is built from 13 residues. Germline-derived CDR1 and CDR2 are SGDLS and YYNGEE. In DNA form, the CDR3 reads TGTGCCAGCAGCGTAGCTCAGTACACTGAAGCTTTCTTT. The encoded protein is CASSVAQYTEAFF.

This rearrangement joins TRBV13 to TRBJ2-1; 9 nucleotides agree with TRBD1. The CDR3 runs to 17 residues. CDR1 and CDR2 (germline): PRHDT, FYEKMQ (reference sequence). The J segment lost 8 bases and the V segment lost 1 base, leaving 12 bases of the junction unmatched. CDR3 DNA: TGTGCCAGCAGCTTAGATGGGGACAGGGTTAAGGTCCATGAGCAGTTCTTC. This sequence encodes CASSLDGDRVKVHEQFF.

The chain links TRBV21-1 to TRBJ1-3. TRBV21-1 is a recognized pseudogene. The CDR3 contains 12 residues. The CDR3 spells CASSSGYLGLCF. The CDR3 bases are TGTGCCAGCAGCAGCGGTTACCTGGGTCTTTGCTTT.

The V and J genes are TRBV14 and TRBJ1-1, with D possibly TRBD1 on 5 matching bases. The V gene's germline CDR1 is SGHDN and CDR2 FVKESK. V dropped 4 bases and J dropped 2 bases, with 17 bases sitting between them. The CDR3 contains 16 residues. The CDR3 here is CASSPPSGRGNTEAFF. The CDR3 DNA follows: TGTGCCAGCAGCCCACCTTCGGGGAGGGGTAACACTGAAGCTTTCTTT.

This clone was counted once. The gene calls are TRBV3-1 (or the pseudogene TRBV3-2) and TRBJ1-6, with D possibly matching TRBD1 (5 bases). The germline CDR1 and CDR2 sequences are LGHDT and YNNKEL (reference sequence). Trimming shortened V by 1 base and J by 5 bases, and 12 bases separated the two germline ends. This CDR3 has 16 amino acids. The CDR3 here is CASSQGTRVDNSPLHF. As DNA, the CDR3 is TGTGCCAGCAGCCAAGGAACCAGGGTGGATAATTCACCCCTCCACTTT.

This sequence joins TRBV19 and TRBJ1-1; tentative D call: TRBD1 (6 bases). This CDR3 is built from 15 residues. Deletions cut 6 bases from V and 11 bases from J, with 25 bases between. Germline V lookup: CDR1 LNHDA, CDR2 SQIVND (reference sequence). The CDR3 loop reads CASSIGRGGSIRAFF. The CDR3 DNA follows: TGTGCCAGTAGCATCGGAAGGGGGGGGTCGATACGGGCTTTCTTT. Variable domain in full (rest from reference TRBV19 and TRBJ1-1): DGGITQSPKYLFRKEGQNVTLSCEQNLNHDAMYWYRQDPGQGLRLIYYSQIVNDFQKGDIAEGYSVSREKKESFPLTVTSAQKNPTAFYLCASSIGRGGSIRAFFGQGTRLTVV.

The chain joins TRBV19 to TRBJ2-2; no definite D call. V shed 10 bases and J shed 6 bases, with 6 bases lying between them. Germline lookup yields CDR1 LNHDA and CDR2 SQIVND (reference sequence). CDR3 size: 10 residues. As DNA, the CDR3 is TGTGCCACTGGCCCCGGGGAGCTGTTTTTT. It codes for CATGPGELFF.

The genes are TRBV5-4 and TRBJ2-3; 8 bases agree with TRBD2. J lost 10 bases, V lost 0 bases, and 4 bases had no gene match. Germline V gene sequence: CDR1 SGHNT, CDR2 YYREEE (reference sequence). There are 13 residues in the CDR3. The CDR3 reads CASSLAGRVAQYF. Written as DNA, the CDR3 is TGTGCCAGCAGCTTGGCCGGGAGGGTCGCGCAGTATTTT.

This chain links TRBV7-8 with TRBJ1-1; D is uncertain. The CDR3 loop spans 13 amino acids. Trimming pared 4 bases from V and 5 bases from J, leaving 11 bases between. Germline V CDR1 and CDR2: SGHVS, FQNEAQ. The DNA for the CDR3 is TGTGCCAGCAGCTCTGGCAGAGGGACTGAAGCTTTCTTT. Protein product: CASSSGRGTEAFF.

The genes are TRBV28 and TRBJ2-7, with TRBD2 matching 7 bases. This CDR3 region has 14 residues. J gave up 5 bases and V 2 bases, and 6 bases lay outside the gene matches. Germline V gene sequence: CDR1 MDHEN, CDR2 SYDVKM. CDR3 sequence: CASSLAGRLHEQYF. The CDR3 coding sequence is TGTGCCAGCAGTTTAGCCGGGAGGCTCCACGAGCAGTACTTC.